This T cell receptor (beta chain) is drawn from a study of blood T cell repertoires in COVID-19. Study-wide background: From the United States, Italy and Spain came samples of acute and convalescent COVID-19. PBMCs, B-cell-depleted T cells, or T cells were the source of the cDNA or gDNA that made up the material.

Germline lookup yields CDR1 LGHNA and CDR2 YSLEER. The length of the CDR3 is 14 residues. V dropped 5 bases and J dropped 6; count of bases not matched to a gene: 2. Authors' methods: Scientists estimated how many nucleated cells there were by amplifying reference gene primers. Assay: immunoSEQ multiplex PCR; the TCRdb copy retains only in-frame clones and omits some. V and J calls and clone size are given by that table; D and trimming were obtained from the DNA. The sample lists 200,000 to 250,000 clones; about 90% were seen once. The receptor's source is a woman aged 25 to 39 who had recovered from COVID-19. Input material: peripheral blood. J is TRBJ1-4 and V is TRBV4-3; TRBD1 matches 11 bases. DNA of the CDR3: TGCGCCAGCAGCTCGGGACAGGGGGATGAAAAACTGTTTTTT. Encoded protein: CASSSGQGDEKLFF.